The rows below give T cell receptor beta chains drawn from one sample of a study of identical twins. One entry per CDR3 protein, called by TCRdb with MiXCR from the 5' RACE reads. The sample shows 1.5 million to 2 million distinct CDR3 sequences, less than 35% of them seen only once. The sequencing sample was made of cord blood. The receptor set was obtained from a newborn girl in good health. Each CDR3 is given with its conserved first and last residue. The D gene is left open where the match is weak. The size field is filled for only some rows; it gives once, few, many or a size class.

D gene	V gene	J gene	clone size	CDR3 DNA	CDR3 protein
TRBD2	TRBV12-3/TRBV12-4	TRBJ2-3	few	TGTGCCAGCAGTTTAAACCGGGGGGGTGCGGATACGCAGTATTTT	CASSLNRGGADTQYF
-	TRBV5-6	TRBJ2-7	few	TGTGCCAGCAGTAGGTACTTTGCCTACGAGCAGTACTTC	CASSRYFAYEQYF
TRBD1	TRBV6-5	TRBJ2-5	-	TGTGCCAGCAGTCACCTTAGCCTCAGGGGGCGAGAGACCCAGTACTTC	CASSHLSLRGRETQYF
-	TRBV6-5	TRBJ2-3	-	TGTGCCAGCAGTTACGAGGCAGGGAGCGCGAGAAGGACCACAGATACGCAGTATTTT	CASSYEAGSARRTTDTQYF
TRBD2	TRBV28	TRBJ2-1	-	TGTGCCAGCAGTCCCCCTGGACTAGCGGCCCCCTACAATGAGCAGTTCTTC	CASSPPGLAAPYNEQFF
TRBD1	TRBV29-1	TRBJ1-2	-	TGCAGCGTTCAAAGCCCACCGGGACAGGGGGCCTATGGCTGCACCTTC	CSVQSPPGQGAYGCTF
TRBD1	TRBV20-1	TRBJ2-3	-	TGCAGTGCCATAAGGGACAGGCTCACAGATACGCAGTATTTT	CSAIRDRLTDTQYF
-	TRBV10-3	TRBJ2-1	-	TGTGCCATCAGCCCGGGGCTCCCCAATGAGCAGTTCTTC	CAISPGLPNEQFF
-	TRBV7-9	TRBJ1-6	few	TGTGCCAGCAGCTTAGAGGCCAGGGCGGGATCACCCCTCCACTTT	CASSLEARAGSPLHF
-	TRBV20-1	TRBJ2-7	-	TGCAGTGCTAGGCGCCAGGGACCCTACGAGCAGTACTTC	CSARRQGPYEQYF
-	TRBV10-3	TRBJ1-1	-	TGTGCCATCAGTGAGTCTTTGGAGCTTCTGAACACTGAAGCTTTCTTT	CAISESLELLNTEAFF
-	TRBV12-3/TRBV12-4	TRBJ1-1	many	TGTGCCAGCAGTTTTCAGGGGAACACTGAAGCTTTCTTT	CASSFQGNTEAFF
-	TRBV2	TRBJ2-4	-	TGTGCCAGCAGTCCGACTACAGGGGCCAAAAACATTCAGTACTTC	CASSPTTGAKNIQYF